Following are 31 T cell receptor beta chains from one sample sequenced in a study of regulatory T cells in long-lasting Graves disease. Indicated time point: newly diagnosed GD, antithyroid drugs for less than 3 months. RNA extracted from PBMCs served as the sequencing template. The authors built TCR beta libraries using iRepertoire HTBI primers and Arm-PCR of CDR3 regions. TCRdb passed the multiplex PCR reads through MiXCR, listing each CDR3 protein once. The top ten clones hold approximately 19% of a sample with 390,000 or so distinct CDR3 sequences, 10% to 15% of them seen once. These data were also reused for a study on T cells in Graves' hyperthyroidism and ophthalmopathy.

The sequences come from peripheral blood mononuclear cells (PBMCs), collected at new diagnosis, from a patient treated with antithyroid drugs. These TCRs come from a woman between 18 and 30 years old with Graves disease.

This chain links TRBV7-9 with TRBJ1-2; 10 bases are shared with TRBD1. V shed 5 bases and J 3 bases; nucleotides not matched to a gene: 6. The CDR3 consists of 15 residues. Per the germline V gene, CDR1 is SEHNR and CDR2 is FQNEAQ (reference sequence). CDR3 amino acids: CASSRQDRGYYGYTF. The CDR3, as DNA: TGTGCCAGCAGCCGTCAGGACAGGGGGTACTATGGCTACACCTTC.

This chain links TRBV5-1 with TRBJ1-3, with D unresolved. CDR1 SGHRS and CDR2 YFSETQ come from the germline V gene. The V end lost 1 base, the J end lost 1 base, and 12 bases lay between the germline ends. CDR3 length: 16 residues. CDR3 bases: TGCGCCAGCAGCTTGACTCCGTGGGGTTCTGGAAACACCATATATTTT. This encodes CASSLTPWGSGNTIYF.

The V and J genes are TRBV9 and TRBJ2-1; D unresolved. V lost 0 bases to trimming and J lost 7 bases, with 17 bases between them. Germline V CDR1 and CDR2: SGDLS, YYNGEE. The CDR3 sequence is 16 residues long. This chain's CDR3 is CASSVERTNMVNEQFF. For the CDR3, the DNA is TGTGCCAGCAGCGTAGAGCGCACAAACATGGTGAATGAGCAGTTCTTC.

This clonotype was detected ten times or more. The chain carries TRBV6-1 and TRBJ2-1; 7 bases are a match to TRBD2. CDR3 length equals 16 residues. Germline CDR1 MNHNS, CDR2 SASEGT. The V segment lost 4 bases and the J segment 2 bases; nucleotides outside the gene matches: 8. CDR3 residues: CASSVQWGGTYNEQFF. The CDR3 coding sequence is TGTGCCAGCAGTGTCCAATGGGGGGGAACCTACAATGAGCAGTTCTTC.

There are many counts of this clonotype. The chain has TRBV20-1 and TRBJ2-3; D might be TRBD1 (6 bases). Germline V gene sequence: CDR1 DFQATT, CDR2 SNEGSKA (reference sequence). The CDR3 length is 17 residues. Between the trimmed V and J ends, which lost 0 bases and 2 bases, there was a span of 18 bases. For the CDR3, the DNA is TGCAGTGCTAGAGATTTGCAGGGGCGTATCCTCACAGATACGCAGTATTTT. Amino acids: CSARDLQGRILTDTQYF.

This clonotype appeared many times. The chain carries TRBV3-1 and TRBJ2-3; D gene ambiguous. The CDR3 runs to 16 residues. Germline CDR1 is LGHDT and CDR2 is YNNKEL (reference sequence). The V end was cut by 0 bases, the J end by 2 bases, with 12 bases between. The CDR3 loop reads CASSQDSSEATDTQYF. CDR3 nucleotide sequence: TGTGCCAGCAGCCAAGATTCAAGCGAGGCCACAGATACGCAGTATTTT.

This clonotype was counted between two and nine times. The chain carries TRBV2 and TRBJ1-2; 7 bases are a match to TRBD1. J gave up 8 bases and V 3 bases, and 9 bases lay outside the gene matches. The CDR3 is 14 residues long. Germline CDR1 and CDR2: SNHLY and FYNNEI. The CDR3 protein is CASSDNQGGGGYTF. The CDR3 DNA reads TGTGCCAGCAGTGATAATCAGGGGGGGGGAGGCTACACCTTC.

This clonotype was found a few times. The chain couples TRBV20-1 to TRBJ1-2; the match to TRBD1 covers 10 bases. The CDR3 runs to 15 residues. The germline V gene encodes CDR1 DFQATT and CDR2 SNEGSKA (reference sequence). The V segment lost 3 bases and the J segment 8 bases; nucleotides outside the gene matches: 12. This CDR3 reads CSARPIGTGEAGYTF. The DNA for the CDR3 is TGCAGTGCTAGGCCTATTGGGACAGGGGAGGCGGGCTACACCTTC.

The sample holds many counts of this clonotype. The CDR3 DNA follows: TGTGCCAGCAGCTTGGGCCAGCGGGGCACAGATACGCAGTATTTT. Its protein is CASSLGQRGTDTQYF. The genes are TRBV5-5 and TRBJ2-3; possible D gene TRBD2, 6 bases. The CDR3 is 15 amino acids. CDR1 is SGHKS, CDR2 YYEKEE, per germline (reference sequence). V was trimmed by 0 bases and J by 1 base, leaving 9 bases between them. The variable domain in full, with the rest retrieved from reference TRBV5-5 and TRBJ2-3, is DAGVTQSPTHLIKTRGQQVTLRCSPISGHKSVSWYQQVLGQGPQFIFQYYEKEERGRGNFPDRFSARQFPNYSSELNVNALLLGDSALYLCASSLGQRGTDTQYFGPGTRLTVL.

Points on this clonotype: A far larger clone is a single base away, which makes a read error likely. The chain has TRBV11-1 and TRBJ1-5; D perhaps matches TRBD1 (5 bases). V was clipped by 3 bases and J by 4 bases, with 19 bases between them. Germline CDR1 is SGHAT and CDR2 is FQDESV (reference sequence). This CDR3 region has 17 residues. CDR3 sequence (DNA): TGTGCCAGCAGCTTGGTCAGGGCAGCACGGGCAAATCAGCCCCAGCATTTT. Translated: CASSLVRAARANQPQHF.

The chain has TRBV10-3 and TRBJ1-5, with no clear D. This CDR3 has 12 residues. CDR1 ENHRY and CDR2 SYGVKD come from the germline V gene. Trimming took off 1 base at V and 3 bases at J, with 1 base between the two ends. CDR3 bases: TGTGCCATCAGTGAGTACAATCAGCCCCAGCATTTT. Translation gives CAISEYNQPQHF.

This clonotype was observed many times. This chain links TRBV7-2 with TRBJ2-7, with 11 bases identical to TRBD2. CDR1 SGHTA and CDR2 FQGNSA come from the germline V gene. This CDR3 comprises 16 residues. Unmatched junction bases numbered 8, after V lost 5 bases and J lost 2 bases. CDR3 loop: CASSAALAGGPYEQYF. CDR3 DNA sequence: TGTGCCAGCAGCGCCGCTTTAGCGGGAGGGCCCTACGAGCAGTACTTC.

The chain employs TRBV28 and TRBJ2-5, with 12 bases lining up with TRBD1. With V trimmed by 5 bases and J by 6 bases, 7 bases remained unmatched. CDR1 MDHEN and CDR2 SYDVKM come from the germline V gene. CDR3 length equals 15 residues. The CDR3 protein is CASSPQGQGAKTQYF. DNA for the CDR3: TGTGCCAGCAGTCCACAGGGACAGGGGGCCAAGACCCAGTACTTC.

There are many counts of this clonotype. The chain recombines TRBV2 with TRBJ1-2; the D gene is possibly TRBD1 (5 bases). Trimming removed 7 bases from V and 7 bases from J, with 13 bases in between. This CDR3 has 12 amino acids. Germline V gives CDR1 SNHLY, CDR2 FYNNEI. CDR3 in amino acids: CASTEGQGGYTF. The DNA for the CDR3 is TGTGCCAGCACCGAGGGGCAGGGTGGCTACACCTTC.

This clonotype was counted ten times or more. The V and J genes are TRBV12-3 or TRBV12-4 and TRBJ1-1, with D possibly being TRBD1 (5 bases). The CDR3 has 19 residues. V was shortened by 5 bases and J by 0 bases, with 25 bases between the two germline ends. The CDR3 here is CASSPQPGQLILMNTEAFF. DNA of the CDR3: TGTGCCAGCAGTCCCCAGCCAGGGCAGCTAATACTCATGAACACTGAAGCTTTCTTT.

There are many counts of this clonotype. The rearrangement links TRBV29-1 to TRBJ1-5, with TRBD1 matching 8 bases. Germline V gene lookup returns CDR1 SQVTM and CDR2 ANQGSEA. Trimming removed 1 base from V and 0 bases from J; junction bases left unmatched: 5. CDR3 size: 16 residues. The CDR3 loop is CSVEVGTGTSNQPQHF. The CDR3 region has the DNA TGCAGCGTTGAAGTCGGGACAGGTACTAGCAATCAGCCCCAGCATTTT.

The chain couples TRBV19 to TRBJ2-4, with a possible D match to TRBD1 (6 bases). V was cut by 4 bases and J by 8 bases, with 15 bases left in between. This CDR3 comprises 14 residues. Germline CDR1 LNHDA, CDR2 SQIVND (reference sequence). CDR3 sequence (DNA): TGTGCCAGTAGTACTCCCGGGGACATGGACATTCAGTACTTC. It encodes CASSTPGDMDIQYF. Combining the CDR3 with reference TRBV19 and TRBJ2-4 gives the whole variable domain DGGITQSPKYLFRKEGQNVTLSCEQNLNHDAMYWYRQDPGQGLRLIYYSQIVNDFQKGDIAEGYSVSREKKESFPLTVTSAQKNPTAFYLCASSTPGDMDIQYFGAGTRLSVL.

V is TRBV19 and J is TRBJ1-1; maybe TRBD1 (5 bases). CDR1 is LNHDA, CDR2 SQIVND, per germline (reference sequence). Trimming took off 4 bases at V and 5 bases at J, with 17 bases between the two ends. CDR3 length: 15 amino acids. The CDR3: CASSSQEGWGTEAFF. The CDR3 DNA sequence: TGTGCCAGTAGTAGCCAGGAGGGCTGGGGGACTGAAGCTTTCTTT.

This clonotype has just a few counts. This rearrangement joins TRBV4-3 to TRBJ2-4; TRBD2 aligns across 7 bases. CDR3 length: 15 amino acids. V was pared by 5 bases and J by 4 bases, with 8 bases of the junction left unmatched. Germline V gives CDR1 LGHNA, CDR2 YSLEER. CDR3 sequence reads: CASSSNLGLKNIQYF. The DNA of the CDR3 is TGCGCCAGCAGCTCGAATCTGGGACTAAAAAACATTCAGTACTTC.

This clonotype was counted at least ten times. The chain carries TRBV18 and TRBJ2-1; 10 positions agree with TRBD2. Germline CDR1 is KGHSH and CDR2 is LQKENI. With 3 bases clipped from V and 2 bases from J, the junction kept 4 bases outside the gene matches. CDR3 length: 16 residues. In DNA form, the CDR3 reads TGTGCCAGCTCACCGGGAGCGGGGGGGCCCTACAATGAGCAGTTCTTC. Its translation is CASSPGAGGPYNEQFF. The full variable domain, in which reference TRBV18 and TRBJ2-1 provide the parts outside the CDR3, is NAGVMQNPRHLVRRRGQEARLRCSPMKGHSHVYWYRQLPEEGLKFMVYLQKENIIDESGMPKERFSAEFPKEGPSILRIQQVVRGDSAAYFCASSPGAGGPYNEQFFGPGTRLTVL.

This clonotype was seen ten or more times. This chain joins TRBV24-1 and TRBJ2-2; possible D gene TRBD1, 5 bases. Germline CDR1 is KGHDR and CDR2 is SFDVKD. The V and J ends lost 3 bases and 0 bases respectively, with 10 bases between them. The CDR3 is made up of 16 amino acids. CDR3: CATSDQTASNTGELFF. The CDR3 nucleotides read TGTGCCACCAGTGATCAGACAGCTTCGAACACCGGGGAGCTGTTTTTT.

This clonotype appeared many times. This sequence joins TRBV6-2 or TRBV6-3 and TRBJ1-2; 10 positions match TRBD1. Germline-derived CDR1 and CDR2 are MNHEY and SVGEGT. The ends lost 6 bases at V and 5 bases at J; junction bases unmatched: 6. This CDR3 contains 14 residues. CDR3 nucleotide sequence: TGTGCCAGCAGATTGACAGGGGGCTTTTATGGCTACACCTTC. Translated: CASRLTGGFYGYTF.

In its sample, this clonotype was seen many times. J is TRBJ2-1 and V is TRBV5-1; D remains ambiguous. V lost 4 bases and J lost 0, with 14 bases in between. The V gene's germline CDR1 is SGHRS and CDR2 YFSETQ. This CDR3 contains 16 residues. CDR3 coding DNA: TGCGCCAGCAGCCGGACCGGGTCTTCCTCCTACAATGAGCAGTTCTTC. It codes for CASSRTGSSSYNEQFF.

A word on this clonotype: A much larger clone sits a single nucleotide away, making a read error possible. The chain carries TRBV6-1 and TRBJ1-1; no reliable D call. This CDR3 region has 14 residues. The germline V gene encodes CDR1 MNHNS and CDR2 SASEGT. Here the CDR3 reads CASSDMDGNTEALF. The CDR3 nucleotides read TGTGCCAGCAGTGATATGGACGGGAACACTGAAGCTCTCTTT.

The sample holds many counts of this clonotype. The chain couples TRBV7-2 to TRBJ2-1; D might be TRBD1 or TRBD2, each matching 5 bases. Germline-derived CDR1 and CDR2 are SGHTA and FQGNSA. CDR3 length: 14 amino acids. Trimming took 3 bases from V and 4 from J, leaving 10 bases between them. CDR3: CASSLRDPYNEQFF. The CDR3 region has the DNA TGTGCCAGCAGCTTGAGGGACCCTTACAATGAGCAGTTCTTC.

This clonotype was recorded at least ten times. The rearrangement links TRBV12-5 to TRBJ2-1; 9 bases are shared with TRBD2. V shed 1 base, J shed 8 bases, and the junction held 12 bases outside the gene matches. In germline, CDR1 is LGHNT, CDR2 FRNRAP. The CDR3 consists of 17 residues. Here the CDR3 reads CASGLALWGREGHEQFF. The CDR3 region has the DNA TGTGCTAGTGGTTTGGCCCTTTGGGGGCGGGAGGGCCATGAGCAGTTCTTC. Full variable domain (outside the CDR3, taken from reference TRBV12-5 and TRBJ2-1): DARVTQTPRHKVTEMGQEVTMRCQPILGHNTVFWYRQTMMQGLELLAYFRNRAPLDDSGMPKDRFSAEMPDATLATLKIQPSEPRDSAVYFCASGLALWGREGHEQFFGPGTRLTVL.

This clonotype has only a few counts. The gene calls are TRBV3-1 and TRBJ2-3, with D possibly being TRBD1 (5 bases). CDR1 is LGHDT and CDR2 is YNNKEL in the germline V gene (reference sequence). The CDR3 runs to 16 residues. Trimming took 6 bases from V and 3 from J, leaving 19 bases between them. Written as DNA, the CDR3 is TGTGCCAGCAGGGTAGGCAGGGAAGGGGAAACAGATACGCAGTATTTT. It yields the protein CASRVGREGETDTQYF.

This chain joins TRBV7-9 and TRBJ1-5, with a weak D call TRBD1 (6 bases). This CDR3 is built from 15 residues. Trimming pared 5 bases from V and 4 bases from J, leaving 15 bases between. From germline, CDR1 is SEHNR and CDR2 FQNEAQ (reference sequence). This chain's CDR3 is CASSQGGAPNQPQHF. Written as DNA, the CDR3 is TGTGCCAGCAGCCAAGGGGGGGCTCCGAATCAGCCCCAGCATTTT.

The chain recombines TRBV27 with TRBJ1-6, with TRBD1 matching 7 bases. The germline V gene has CDR1 MNHEY and CDR2 SMNVEV (reference sequence). Trimming at V came to 6 bases and at J to 10 bases, leaving 9 bases not matched to a gene. The CDR3 loop spans 14 amino acids. The CDR3 is CASRQRDSESPLHF. The CDR3 nucleotides read TGTGCCAGCAGGCAAAGGGACAGTGAGTCACCCCTCCACTTT.

At least ten counts were recorded for this clonotype. The chain is built from TRBV7-3 and TRBJ1-1; weak D call: TRBD1 (5 bases). CDR1 and CDR2 (germline): SGHTA, FQGTGA. The CDR3 is 13 residues long. The germline V and J ends were trimmed by 5 bases and 8 bases, with 15 bases remaining between them. CDR3 loop: CASSPWGGREAFF. The CDR3 DNA follows: TGTGCCAGCAGCCCCTGGGGGGGACGGGAAGCTTTCTTT.

Many counts were recorded for this clonotype. The junction differs from germline at one of its ends, possibly a read error. The rearrangement joins TRBV12-3 or TRBV12-4 to TRBJ2-7, with D tentatively TRBD1 (6 bases). The CDR3 is 11 amino acids. The CDR3 protein is CASSRRGGLHF. CDR3 nucleotides: TGTGCCAGCAGCCGCAGGGGCGGCTTGCACTTC.